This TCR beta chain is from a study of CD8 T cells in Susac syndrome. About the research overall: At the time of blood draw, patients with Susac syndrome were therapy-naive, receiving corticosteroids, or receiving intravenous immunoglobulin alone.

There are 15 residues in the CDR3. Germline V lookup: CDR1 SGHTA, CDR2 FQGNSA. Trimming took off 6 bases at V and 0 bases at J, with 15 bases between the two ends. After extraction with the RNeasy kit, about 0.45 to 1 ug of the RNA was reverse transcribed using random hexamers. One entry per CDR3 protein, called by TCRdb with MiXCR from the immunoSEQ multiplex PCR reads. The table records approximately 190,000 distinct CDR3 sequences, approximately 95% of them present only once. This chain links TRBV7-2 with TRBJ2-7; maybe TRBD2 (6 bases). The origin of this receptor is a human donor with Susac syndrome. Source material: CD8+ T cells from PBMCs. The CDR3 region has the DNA TGTGCCAGCAGACTAGCTTTTGGTGGCTCCTACGAGCAGTACTTC. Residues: CASRLAFGGSYEQYF.